This record looks at one TCR beta chain sequence and its context. The antigen it binds to is not known. Base qualities are not at hand, and no much larger clone is one base apart. The entry originates in a study of PD-L1 blockade in urothelial cancer listed by TCRdb under 2017. At the level of the whole study: All patients started therapy at some point between 2014 and 2016 and received atezolizumab 1,200 mg intravenously every 3 weeks. About nine tenths of the roughly 29 patients were males with bladder-origin urothelial cancer, and about 65% of the 29 reported a prior smoking history. An ECOG performance status of 0 or 1 was recorded for the patients, and 0 to 3 prior chemotherapy regimens had been received by the patients. Blood samples were analyzed at 3 weeks after treatment start (second dose) and at 6 weeks after treatment start. Blood samples gave a median of about 150,000 T cells and approximately 80,000 unique TCRs, with a median clonality of approximately 0.08. The study, an exploratory multi-omic analysis, examined somatic, immune and clinical correlates of response to PD-L1 blockade with atezolizumab in urothelial cancer. Pretreatment tumor samples, along with matched peripheral blood collected serially before and after atezolizumab treatment, underwent TCR sequencing. Progression-free survival longer than 6 months counted as durable clinical benefit, and TCR features were additionally tested against both progression-free and overall survival. In the same patients, whole exome sequencing and RNA sequencing of pretreatment tumors were performed in addition to TCR sequencing. Several patients achieved durable clinical benefit and approximately 20 did not. Pretreatment blood TCR-seq was available for 30 or so patients, at least one posttreatment blood collection was obtained for 24 patients, and tumor TCR-seq was available for 24 patients. What the research found in general, with its limitations: Patients with durable benefit showed greater expansion of tumor-associated TCR clones in peripheral blood 3 weeks after starting treatment (n = 22, p = 0.022). Improved progression-free and overall survival was found to be associated with pretreatment peripheral blood TCR clonality below the median. Small sample size (n ≈ 29) and many exploratory analyses mean the results are intended to be hypothesis-generating.

Synthetic TCR analog templates were spiked into each PCR to estimate absolute template abundance from read counts. TCRbeta CDR3 regions were amplified from genomic DNA with bias-controlled V and J gene primers using the immunoSEQ assay. Rearranged TCRbeta segments were sequenced at approximately 20X coverage. The authors' pipeline ran thus. Clustering was used to correct sequencing errors, and CDR3s were annotated against IMGT to assign V, D and J genes. Downstream analyses used only productive TCRbeta rearrangements and left out out-of-frame or stop-codon sequences. Clonality was computed as one minus Shannon entropy normalized by the log of the number of unique productive sequences. Clones differing between time points or between blood and tumor were identified by Fisher's exact test with Benjamini-Hochberg correction at adjusted p below 0.01. What TCRdb holds here is the immuneACCESS table cut down to in-frame rearrangements. Part of the clones is not present; checked against another copy, under half of the missing clones reflect an unresolved V gene, and the others are unexplained. V and J calls and clone size are copied from that table; D and trimming were computed from the DNA. The sample records some 74,000 clones, around four fifths of which are singletons. The biggest ten clones account for approximately 6.7% of the sample.

The intended sense of this specimen's time point label: pretreatment peripheral blood. A total of 25 to 30 patients with locally advanced or metastatic urothelial carcinoma, treated at Memorial Sloan Kettering on a trial protocol, made up the cohort. Peripheral blood mononuclear cells were collected pretreatment and during treatment, with between 1 and 8 total time points obtained per patient. The Qiagen DNeasy Blood extraction kit was used to purify genomic DNA from total PBMCs and from tumor samples. PBMCs were collected pretreatment and during treatment, and were isolated and stored as previously described. CDR1 and CDR2, per the germline V gene, are SGHAT and FQNNGV. Germline trimming amounts to 6 bases on V and 4 bases on J, with 11 as the count of junction bases outside the gene matches. The CDR3 goes from the cysteine to the phenylalanine over 16 residues. Only CDR3 DNA is held: 48 bases, read in frame from base 1.

This receptor chain uses TRBV11-2 and TRBJ2-1; 8 middle bases align to TRBD2. This receptor was obtained from a man between 35 and 55 years old with urothelial cancer. The sample here was PBMCs, taken around atezolizumab (anti-PD-L1) treatment. The CDR3 loop reads CASSRSGSLLYNEQFF. The nucleotide sequence is given as TGTGCCAGCAGTCGAAGCGGGAGCCTTCTTTACAATGAGCAGTTCTTC.